The present T cell receptor (beta chain) was sequenced within a study of regulatory T cells in long-lasting Graves disease. General study findings and limits: Rather than thyroid tissue, only peripheral blood underwent study. The persistent group shared some 2,700 public clonotypes, more than the approximately 970 shared by new patients.

The CDR3 has 13 residues. Germline V gene lookup returns CDR1 ENHRY and CDR2 SYGVKD. Trimming removed 4 bases at V and 4 bases at J, with 10 bases between. Arm-PCR of CDR3 regions with iRepertoire HTBI primers generated TCR beta libraries. Each CDR3 protein gets one entry after TCRdb re-called the multiplex PCR reads with MiXCR. The top ten clones hold less than 30% of a sample with nearly 350,000 distinct CDR3 sequences, about 18% of them seen once. Time point given: persistent/refractory GD, antithyroid drugs over 5 years with positive TRAb. Extracted RNA from PBMCs served as the source of the TCR library. This clonotype was recorded a few times. Its specificity is not known.

The TCR originated in a female donor with Graves disease. Sequencing was performed on peripheral blood mononuclear cells (PBMCs), taken when the disease was refractory, from a patient treated with antithyroid drugs. The chain uses TRBV10-3 and TRBJ1-1, with D possibly matching TRBD1 (6 bases). The CDR3: CAISAGAATEAFF. The CDR3 DNA reads TGTGCCATCAGTGCAGGGGCCGCCACTGAAGCTTTCTTT.